Below, 16 T cell receptor beta chains from the same sample are listed, as sequenced in a study of cytomegalovirus exposure and HLA in healthy donors. Vbeta (60) and Jbeta (13) primers were used in the PCR. Libraries were prepared by immunoSEQ multiplex PCR; TCRdb keeps only in-frame clonotypes and omits some of them. The sample includes approximately 120,000 clones, 80% to 90% of them seen just once. The specimen was PBMCs. Receptor source: a woman in her 30s in good health and CMV-seronegative.

This clone appeared a single time. Other DNA sequences within the sample encode an identical CDR3. V usage is TRBV11-3 and J usage is TRBJ1-1; 8 bases map to TRBD1. CDR1 is SGHNT and CDR2 is YENEEA in the germline V gene. The J segment lost 5 bases and the V segment lost 5 bases, leaving 10 bases of the junction unmatched. The CDR3 contains 15 residues. The CDR3 coding sequence is TGTGCCAGCAGCCCCCAAGCAGGGGGCGGGACTGAAGCTTTCTTT. Translating it yields CASSPQAGGGTEAFF. The full variable domain, rest sourced from reference TRBV11-3 and TRBJ1-1, is EAGVVQSPRYKIIEKKQPVAFWCNPISGHNTLYWYLQNLGQGPELLIRYENEEAVDDSQLPKDRFSAERLKGVDSTLKIQPAELGDSAVYLCASSPQAGGGTEAFFGQGTRLTVV.

This clone appeared a single time. The V gene is TRBV7-3, the J gene TRBJ2-1, with TRBD2 matching 9 bases. The CDR3 consists of 16 residues. The V gene end was trimmed by 5 bases and the J gene end by 6 bases; junction bases not matched to a gene: 11. Germline V gene data show CDR1 as SGHTA and CDR2 as FQGTGA. As DNA, the CDR3 is TGTGCCAGCAGCCGCGGTGGAGGCGGGAGGGTCAATGAGCAGTTCTTC. Its translation is CASSRGGGGRVNEQFF.

This clone was seen once. For the CDR3, the DNA is TGTGCCAGCAGCGTTCAGGGGGATCAGCCCCAGCATTTT. As protein: CASSVQGDQPQHF. The chain couples TRBV7-3 to TRBJ1-5; 7 nucleotides match TRBD1. Germline V lookup: CDR1 SGHTA, CDR2 FQGTGA. The CDR3 sequence is 13 residues long. V shed 5 bases and J 5 bases; nucleotides not matched to a gene: 3.

The chain is built from TRBV2 and TRBJ2-1; TRBD2 matches 9 bases. CDR1 is SNHLY and CDR2 is FYNNEI in the germline V gene. V gave up 2 bases and J gave up 7 bases; unmatched junction bases: 6. This CDR3 is 15 amino acids long. The CDR3 region is CASSEQPAGGNEQFF. In DNA, the CDR3 is TGTGCCAGCAGTGAACAGCCAGCGGGGGGTAATGAGCAGTTCTTC. Full variable domain (missing parts from reference TRBV2 and TRBJ2-1): EPEVTQTPSHQVTQMGQEVILRCVPISNHLYFYWYRQILGQKVEFLVSFYNNEISEKSEIFDDQFSVERPDGSNFTLKIRSTKLEDSAMYFCASSEQPAGGNEQFFGPGTRLTVL.

The chain is built from TRBV5-1 and TRBJ2-1, with 13 nucleotides matching TRBD2. V lost 4 bases, J lost 7 bases, and 8 bases stayed unmatched. CDR3 size: 16 residues. CDR1 is SGHRS and CDR2 is YFSETQ in the germline V gene. The chain's CDR3 is CASSLQGLAGLNEQFF. The CDR3 DNA reads as TGCGCCAGCAGCCTCCAGGGACTAGCGGGACTAAATGAGCAGTTCTTC.

The chain links TRBV5-4 to TRBJ1-1; a weak D match, TRBD1 (6 bases). The CDR3 consists of 14 residues. Germline V gene data show CDR1 as SGHNT and CDR2 as YYREEE (reference sequence). Trimming shortened V by 4 bases and J by 5 bases, and 15 bases separated the two germline ends. The chain's CDR3 is CASSTRQDWTEAFF. The CDR3 DNA reads TGTGCCAGCAGCACCCGACAGGACTGGACTGAAGCTTTCTTT.

The chain uses TRBV7-2 and TRBJ2-1; 9 positions match TRBD1. Germline V lookup: CDR1 SGHTA, CDR2 FQGNSA. Losses at the gene ends were 4 bases for V and 6 bases for J; bases not matched to a gene: 4. The CDR3 totals 14 residues. The CDR3 DNA follows: TGTGCCAGCAGCTCACAGGGGGCGCGCAATGAGCAGTTCTTC. It codes for CASSSQGARNEQFF.

J is TRBJ1-1 and V is TRBV4-1, with 7 nucleotides matching TRBD1. The CDR3 extends over 15 amino acids. V was clipped by 0 bases and J by 5 bases; unmatched bases: 6. CDR1 and CDR2 from the germline V gene are MGHRA and YSYEKL. The CDR3 DNA is TGCGCCAGCAGCCAAGATCGACAGGGACGGACTGAAGCTTTCTTT. This gives the protein CASSQDRQGRTEAFF.

The rearrangement links TRBV5-1 to TRBJ1-1; weak D call: TRBD1 (5 bases). The CDR3 has 14 residues. V was trimmed by 4 bases and J by 4 bases, leaving 14 bases between them. Germline CDR1 is SGHRS and CDR2 is YFSETQ. In DNA, the CDR3 is TGCGCCAGCAGCCAACATTGGGGGGGCACTGAAGCTTTCTTT. This encodes CASSQHWGGTEAFF.

The J gene is TRBJ1-5, the V gene TRBV28; D possibly corresponds to TRBD1 (6 bases). The V and J ends lost 3 bases and 4 bases respectively, with 7 bases between them. CDR3 size: 13 residues. From germline, CDR1 is MDHEN and CDR2 SYDVKM. The CDR3: CASSFGTNQPQHF. The CDR3 DNA follows: TGTGCCAGCAGTTTCGGGACAAATCAGCCCCAGCATTTT.

This chain links TRBV5-1 with TRBJ1-1; 7 nucleotides agree with TRBD1. V gave up 1 base and J gave up 6 bases; unmatched junction bases: 3. Germline V gene sequence: CDR1 SGHRS, CDR2 YFSETQ. CDR3 length equals 13 residues. Here the CDR3 DNA reads TGCGCCAGCAGCTTGACAGGGGCGTCTGAAGCTTTCTTT. Encoded protein: CASSLTGASEAFF.

The J gene is TRBJ2-7, the V gene TRBV18; 7 nucleotides line up with TRBD1. Germline V gene sequence: CDR1 KGHSH, CDR2 LQKENI. V was clipped by 3 bases and J by 9 bases; unmatched bases: 8. This CDR3 has 13 amino acids. The CDR3 loop reads CASSPGTEMVQYF. The CDR3 DNA reads as TGTGCCAGCTCACCCGGGACAGAAATGGTGCAGTACTTC.

The genes are TRBV7-3 and TRBJ2-1, with 10 bases aligning to TRBD2. V was pared by 2 bases and J by 3 bases, with 7 bases of the junction left unmatched. The CDR3 is made up of 17 amino acids. Germline V CDR1 and CDR2: SGHTA, FQGTGA. DNA of the CDR3: TGTGCCAGCAGCTTAGTCTTATGGACTAGCGGCTACAATGAGCAGTTCTTC. Its protein product is CASSLVLWTSGYNEQFF.

A word on this clone: Mismatch with germline at one junction end may stem from a read error. This chain uses TRBV6-1 with TRBJ2-7, with D uncertain. The CDR3 consists of 9 residues. Germline V gene lookup returns CDR1 MNHNS and CDR2 SASEGT. The CDR3 region has the DNA TGTGCCAGCAGTCAAGGCCGAGCGTTC. Translating it yields CASSQGRAF.

J is TRBJ2-3 and V is TRBV5-8, with a possible D match to TRBD1 (5 bases). V was clipped by 1 base and J by 0 bases, with 9 bases between them. The germline V gene encodes CDR1 SGHTS and CDR2 YDEGEE. This CDR3 is 15 amino acids long. Here the CDR3 DNA reads TGTGCCAGCAGCTTGCAGGGTGGAAGCACAGATACGCAGTATTTT. It specifies CASSLQGGSTDTQYF.

This chain links TRBV11-2 with TRBJ1-1; D might be TRBD1 (5 bases). Germline CDR1 reads SGHAT; CDR2 reads FQNNGV. V was trimmed by 1 base and J by 6 bases, leaving 12 bases between them. CDR3 size: 14 residues. CDR3 sequence reads: CASSLGGGEAEAFF. The DNA for the CDR3 is TGTGCCAGCAGCTTAGGGGGCGGAGAAGCTGAAGCTTTCTTT.